The 3 T cell receptor beta chains below come from one sample, sequenced in a study of CD8 T cell repertoires and HIV-1 epitope variants. Generated by immunoSEQ multiplex PCR, the TCRdb table keeps only in-frame clones and is missing some. The sample gives over 4,000 clones, 66% of which show up once; around 43% is in the top ten. Their specific antigens are unknown. Sequenced: cultured CD8+ T cells derived from PBMCs. Receptors originate from a male donor with HIV.

The chain joins TRBV6-6 to TRBJ2-1; a possible D gene is TRBD2 (6 bases). Germline assignment: CDR1 MNHNY and CDR2 SVGAGI (reference sequence). The CDR3 totals 12 residues. Trimming shortened V by 4 bases and J by 6 bases, and 7 bases separated the two germline ends. DNA for the CDR3: TGTGCCAGCAGTTCAGCGGGCAATGAGCAGTTCTTC. It is translated as CASSSAGNEQFF.

This chain connects TRBV9 to TRBJ1-2; D is undetermined. There are 13 residues in the CDR3. In germline, CDR1 is SGDLS, CDR2 YYNGEE. V was shortened by 0 bases and J by 1 base, with 4 bases between the two germline ends. Written as DNA, the CDR3 is TGTGCCAGCAGCGTAGATGATAACTATGGCTACACCTTC. Protein sequence: CASSVDDNYGYTF.

This clone was counted only a few times. CDR3 sequence (DNA): TGTGCCAGCAGTACCTGGACAGGGGATAATTCACCCCTCCACTTT. Amino acids: CASSTWTGDNSPLHF. The V call is TRBV6-1, the J call TRBJ1-6; 9 bases are shared with TRBD1. J was trimmed by 5 bases and V by 5 bases; bases with no gene match: 4. Germline V gene sequence: CDR1 MNHNS, CDR2 SASEGT. This CDR3 region has 15 residues.